The clone carrying this T cell receptor beta chain was detected once. The antigen remains unidentified. Individuals who donated were healthy Caucasians from Russia aged roughly 6 to 100. The length of the CDR3 is 14 residues. V lost 1 base and J 6 bases, leaving 12 bases between the germline ends. These data originate in a study of blood T cells in healthy people across ages. Study-level findings and limits: Possibly, changes in expanded clonotypes were confounded because donor CMV status was unknown.

With a J-beta primer mix and a sample-barcoded 5' primer, a second PCR ran about 6 to 11 cycles. In TCRdb, the 5' RACE reads were re-called with MiXCR into one record per CDR3 protein. The table lists roughly 800,000 distinct CDR3 sequences, roughly 35% of them singletons. This TCR was sampled from a man aged 18 to 30 in good health. The sequencing sample was made of blood. This sequence joins TRBV12-3 or TRBV12-4 and TRBJ1-1; a weak D match, TRBD1 (6 bases). For the CDR3, the DNA is TGTGCCAGCAGTTTAGGCGGCAGGGGTCCTGAAGCTTTCTTT. Translated: CASSLGGRGPEAFF.